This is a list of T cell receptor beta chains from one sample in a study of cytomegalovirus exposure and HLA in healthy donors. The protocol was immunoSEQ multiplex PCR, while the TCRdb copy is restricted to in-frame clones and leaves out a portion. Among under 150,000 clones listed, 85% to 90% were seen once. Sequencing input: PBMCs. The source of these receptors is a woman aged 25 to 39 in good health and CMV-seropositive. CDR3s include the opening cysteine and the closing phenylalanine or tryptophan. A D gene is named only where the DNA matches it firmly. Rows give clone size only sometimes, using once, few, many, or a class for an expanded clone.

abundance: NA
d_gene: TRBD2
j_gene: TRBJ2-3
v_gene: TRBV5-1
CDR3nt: TGCGCCAGCAGCTTGGACCTAGCGGACCCTAGCACAGATACGCAGTATTTT
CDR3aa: CASSLDLADPSTDTQYF

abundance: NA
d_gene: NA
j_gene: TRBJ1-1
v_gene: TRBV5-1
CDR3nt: TGCGCCAGCAGCTCCACACCTTCGAACACTGAAGCTTTCTTT
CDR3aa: CASSSTPSNTEAFF

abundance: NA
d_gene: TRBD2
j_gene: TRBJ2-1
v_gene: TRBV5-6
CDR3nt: TGTGCCAGCAGCTCCGGGACTAGCGGGATGACTTGGGGTGATGAGCAGTTCTTC
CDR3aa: CASSSGTSGMTWGDEQFF

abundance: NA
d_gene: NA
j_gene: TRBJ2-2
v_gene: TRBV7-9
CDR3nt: TGTGCCAGCAGCTGGACAGTCGGTGGGGAGCTGTTTTTT
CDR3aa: CASSWTVGGELFF

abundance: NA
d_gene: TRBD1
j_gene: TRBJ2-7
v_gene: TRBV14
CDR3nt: TGTGCCAGCAGCCAAGACGGGACAGGGGGTTCGCAGTACTTC
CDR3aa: CASSQDGTGGSQYF

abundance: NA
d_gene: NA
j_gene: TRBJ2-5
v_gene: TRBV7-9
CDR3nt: TGTGCCAGCAGCTTACGGACACTCCAAGAGACCCAGTACTTC
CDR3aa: CASSLRTLQETQYF

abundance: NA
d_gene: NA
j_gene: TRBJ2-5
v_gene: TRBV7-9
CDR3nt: TGTGCCAGCAGCTTATTCCCAGGGGAGACCCAGTACTTC
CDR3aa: CASSLFPGETQYF

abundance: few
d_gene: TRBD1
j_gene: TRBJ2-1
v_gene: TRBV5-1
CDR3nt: TGCGCCAGCAGCGGCCCCGGGACAGGGGGAAAAAGACCCTACAATGAGCAGTTCTTC
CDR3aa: CASSGPGTGGKRPYNEQFF

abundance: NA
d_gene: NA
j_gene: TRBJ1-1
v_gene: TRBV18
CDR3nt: TGTGCCAGCTCACCGGGGGGGCTGATAGAAACTGAAGCTTTCTTT
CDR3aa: CASSPGGLIETEAFF

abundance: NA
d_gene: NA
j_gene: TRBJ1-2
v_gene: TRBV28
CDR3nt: TGTGCCAGCAGTTTGGCTGCCAAAGGCTACACCTTC
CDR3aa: CASSLAAKGYTF

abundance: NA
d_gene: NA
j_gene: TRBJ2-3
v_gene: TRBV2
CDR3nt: TGTGCCAGCAGTGATGGGGCGCAGACGCAGTATTTT
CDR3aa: CASSDGAQTQYF

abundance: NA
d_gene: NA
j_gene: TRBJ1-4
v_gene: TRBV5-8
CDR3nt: TGTGCCAGCAGTTACCTTTCGGGACTCCCAGACGAAAAACTGTTTTTT
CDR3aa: CASSYLSGLPDEKLFF

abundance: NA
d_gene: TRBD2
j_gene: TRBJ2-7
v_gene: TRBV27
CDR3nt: TGTGCCAGCAGTTTCCCAGCGGGGGGCTACGAGCAGTACTTC
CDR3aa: CASSFPAGGYEQYF

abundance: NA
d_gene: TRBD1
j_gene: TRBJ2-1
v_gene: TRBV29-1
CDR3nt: TGCAGCGTTGAGTTCTGGACAGGGAATTCCTACAATGAGCAGTTCTTC
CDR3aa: CSVEFWTGNSYNEQFF

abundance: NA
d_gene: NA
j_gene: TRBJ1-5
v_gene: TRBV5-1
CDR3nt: TGCGCCAGCTCCGCCCAGGGCGGCAACCAGCCCCAGCATTTT
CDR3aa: CASSAQGGNQPQHF

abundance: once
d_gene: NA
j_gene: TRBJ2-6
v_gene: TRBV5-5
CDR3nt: TGTGCCAGCAGCTTATGGCCTCCAAGCTCTGGGGCCAACGTCCTGACTTTC
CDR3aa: CASSLWPPSSGANVLTF